The next 22 T cell receptor beta chains were all read from a single sample in a study of blood T cell repertoires in COVID-19. Sequencing was performed with immunoSEQ multiplex PCR; in TCRdb, only in-frame clones are kept and a portion is missing. The table has some 98,000 clones, approximately 80% seen once. Sequencing used peripheral blood. These receptors came from a human donor in a cohort sampled during active COVID-19.

The J gene is TRBJ2-7, the V gene TRBV2, with TRBD1 matching over 8 bases. With 6 bases clipped from V and 2 bases from J, the junction kept 6 bases outside the gene matches. The germline CDR1 and CDR2 sequences are SNHLY and FYNNEI. The CDR3 loop spans 14 amino acids. CDR3 sequence: CASSRGTGAYEQYF. For the CDR3, the DNA is TGTGCCAGCAGCCGCGGGACAGGTGCCTACGAGCAGTACTTC.

The J gene is TRBJ1-5, the V gene TRBV10-3; no clear D. CDR3 length: 13 amino acids. V gave up 4 bases and J gave up 6 bases, with 10 bases separating them. Germline V gene sequence: CDR1 ENHRY, CDR2 SYGVKD. The CDR3 protein is CAISGEPGQPQHF. The CDR3 DNA reads as TGTGCCATCAGTGGAGAACCGGGTCAGCCCCAGCATTTT.

J is TRBJ2-7 and V is TRBV5-4; perhaps TRBD2 as D (7 bases). This CDR3 region has 16 residues. CDR1 is SGHNT and CDR2 is YYREEE in the germline V gene (reference sequence). V was shortened by 1 base and J by 6 bases, with 20 bases between the two germline ends. The CDR3 DNA follows: TGTGCCAGCAGCTTGATGGGACGGGGGGCGGCCTCCGAGCAGTACTTC. Translation gives CASSLMGRGAASEQYF.

The chain couples TRBV28 to TRBJ1-4; weak D call: TRBD1 (5 bases). This CDR3 comprises 14 residues. Trimming removed 2 bases from V and 6 bases from J, with 10 bases in between. Germline V gene lookup returns CDR1 MDHEN and CDR2 SYDVKM. This chain's CDR3 is CASSLIQGYEKLFF. The CDR3 DNA reads TGTGCCAGCAGTTTAATCCAGGGATATGAAAAACTGTTTTTT.

This clone was counted only a few times. Different DNA sequences within this sample yield the same CDR3. The genes are TRBV2 and TRBJ2-7; D gene unclear. Germline lookup yields CDR1 SNHLY and CDR2 FYNNEI. The V end lost 3 bases, the J end lost 3 bases, and 6 bases lay between the germline ends. This CDR3 contains 12 residues. CDR3: CASSESSYEQYF. CDR3 in DNA: TGTGCCAGCAGTGAGTCTAGCTACGAGCAGTACTTC.

This clone was seen only a few times. This chain uses TRBV5-1 with TRBJ1-5; a possible D gene is TRBD1 (5 bases). Germline CDR1 reads SGHRS; CDR2 reads YFSETQ. The CDR3 covers 15 residues. V dropped 0 bases and J dropped 3 bases, with 10 bases sitting between them. The CDR3 region has the DNA TGCGCCAGCAGCTTGGTGGCAGGGCTCAATCAGCCCCAGCATTTT. The encoded protein is CASSLVAGLNQPQHF.

The rearrangement uses TRBV21-1 and TRBJ2-7; the tabulated D call, TRBD2, remains unverified against the DNA. TRBV21-1 is flagged as a pseudogene. The CDR3 runs 13 residues. CDR3 coding DNA: TGTGCCAGCTGGGGGCTAGCGGGGTACGAGCAGTACTTC. Translation: CASWGLAGYEQYF.

The rearrangement links TRBV27 to TRBJ2-3; tentatively, D is TRBD2 (5 bases). The CDR3 covers 18 residues. Germline V lookup: CDR1 MNHEY, CDR2 SMNVEV (reference sequence). Trimming shortened V by 2 bases and J by 3 bases, and 21 bases separated the two germline ends. The CDR3 nucleotides read TGTGCCAGCAGTTTACGCCCCCCCGTAGCGAGGACTACAGATACGCAGTATTTT. It specifies CASSLRPPVARTTDTQYF.

This clone was found once. The chain has TRBV5-4 and TRBJ2-1; possibly TRBD2 for D (6 bases). The V and J ends lost 4 bases and 4 bases respectively, with 18 bases between them. In germline, CDR1 is SGHNT, CDR2 YYREEE (reference sequence). The length of the CDR3 is 16 residues. The CDR3 protein is CASSANRDSTYNEQFF. In DNA, the CDR3 is TGTGCCAGCAGCGCAAACCGGGACTCTACATACAATGAGCAGTTCTTC.

J is TRBJ1-2 and V is TRBV27; no clear D gene. Trimming stripped 5 bases from V and 4 bases from J, with 11 bases between. This CDR3 has 13 residues. Germline V lookup: CDR1 MNHEY, CDR2 SMNVEV (reference sequence). The CDR3 loop is CASSRNGRYGYTF. The DNA for the CDR3 is TGTGCCAGCAGTCGGAATGGGCGCTATGGCTACACCTTC.

The chain has TRBV28 and TRBJ1-6; no firm D call. CDR1 is MDHEN, CDR2 SYDVKM, per germline. The CDR3 consists of 15 residues. Trimming cost V 6 bases and J 5 bases, with 14 bases left between them. The CDR3 loop is CASSRLNINNSPLHF. The CDR3 coding sequence is TGTGCCAGCAGCAGACTCAATATCAATAATTCACCCCTCCACTTT.

V gene TRBV27 combines with J gene TRBJ2-7; 12 positions agree with TRBD2. Germline CDR1 MNHEY, CDR2 SMNVEV (reference sequence). Germline trimming cut 7 bases from V and 1 base from J; bases unmatched to any gene: 8. This CDR3 region has 16 residues. CDR3: CASKLVGLAGSYEQYF. The CDR3 nucleotides read TGTGCCAGCAAGTTGGTGGGACTAGCGGGTTCCTACGAGCAGTACTTC.

The V and J genes are TRBV5-1 and TRBJ2-3; D possibly corresponds to TRBD1 (6 bases). In germline, CDR1 is SGHRS, CDR2 YFSETQ. V lost 0 bases and J lost 1, with 6 bases in between. The length of the CDR3 is 14 residues. The CDR3 protein is CASSLGGRTDTQYF. In nucleotides, the CDR3 is TGCGCCAGCAGCTTGGGGGGGCGCACAGATACGCAGTATTTT. The full variable domain, its missing parts supplied by reference TRBV5-1 and TRBJ2-3, is KAGVTQTPRYLIKTRGQQVTLSCSPISGHRSVSWYQQTPGQGLQFLFEYFSETQRNKGNFPGRFSGRQFSNSRSEMNVSTLELGDSALYLCASSLGGRTDTQYFGPGTRLTVL.

The chain employs TRBV5-1 and TRBJ1-1; 12 bases are shared with TRBD1. The CDR3 is made up of 16 amino acids. CDR1 SGHRS and CDR2 YFSETQ come from the germline V gene. With V trimmed by 6 bases and J by 4 bases, 10 bases remained unmatched. Here the CDR3 reads CASKSGTGGTGTEAFF. In DNA, the CDR3 is TGCGCCAGCAAAAGCGGGACAGGGGGCACGGGCACTGAAGCTTTCTTT.

A few counts support this clone. The rearrangement joins TRBV11-2 to TRBJ1-2; perhaps TRBD1 as D (5 bases). V was pared by 3 bases and J by 1 base, with 12 bases between. Germline V gene sequence: CDR1 SGHAT, CDR2 FQNNGV. The CDR3 runs to 15 residues. This CDR3 is CASSLIGQGNYGYTF. The CDR3 DNA reads TGTGCCAGCAGCTTGATTGGGCAGGGTAACTATGGCTACACCTTC.

The chain has TRBV18 and TRBJ1-5; D unclear. Germline CDR1 reads KGHSH; CDR2 reads LQKENI. The CDR3 totals 14 residues. Trimming cost V 5 bases and J 0 bases, with 8 bases left between them. Written as DNA, the CDR3 is TGTGCCAGCTCATTAGCGGATAGCAATCAGCCCCAGCATTTT. It translates to CASSLADSNQPQHF.

CDR3: CASSPSQGQNNSPLHF. DNA for the CDR3: TGTGCCAGCTCACCCTCTCAGGGACAAAATAATTCACCCCTCCACTTT. The genes are TRBV18 and TRBJ1-6, with D possibly matching TRBD1 (6 bases). The CDR3 totals 16 residues. V lost 3 bases, J lost 5 bases, and 14 bases lay in between. Germline V gives CDR1 KGHSH, CDR2 LQKENI.

This chain links TRBV7-9 with TRBJ2-7; TRBD1 matches at 9 bases. V gave up 5 bases and J gave up 4 bases; unmatched junction bases: 9. This CDR3 comprises 15 residues. Per germline, CDR1 SEHNR and CDR2 FQNEAQ (reference sequence). The CDR3 DNA sequence: TGTGCCAGCAGCCAACGGACAGGGGCTTTGTACGAGCAGTACTTC. It translates to CASSQRTGALYEQYF. The full variable domain, rest sourced from reference TRBV7-9 and TRBJ2-7, is DTGVSQNPRHKITKRGQNVTFRCDPISEHNRLYWYRQTLGQGPEFLTYFQNEAQLEKSRLLSDRFSAERPKGSFSTLEIQRTEQGDSAMYLCASSQRTGALYEQYFGPGTRLTVT.

V gene TRBV5-1 combines with J gene TRBJ2-7; 8 bases fit TRBD2. With V trimmed by 0 bases and J by 4 bases, 6 bases remained unmatched. Germline V gene data show CDR1 as SGHRS and CDR2 as YFSETQ. This CDR3 comprises 15 residues. Here the CDR3 reads CASSLGGSGAYEQYF. The CDR3 bases are TGCGCCAGCAGCTTGGGGGGTAGCGGGGCTTACGAGCAGTACTTC.

V and J are TRBV5-1 and TRBJ2-7, with 11 bases fitting TRBD2. Germline V lookup: CDR1 SGHRS, CDR2 YFSETQ. With 1 base clipped from V and 3 bases from J, the junction kept 6 bases outside the gene matches. CDR3 size: 16 residues. CDR3 sequence (DNA): TGCGCCAGCAGCTTGATTGACACTAGCGGGAGCTACGAGCAGTACTTC. This translates into CASSLIDTSGSYEQYF. The whole variable domain, filled in from reference TRBV5-1 and TRBJ2-7, reads KAGVTQTPRYLIKTRGQQVTLSCSPISGHRSVSWYQQTPGQGLQFLFEYFSETQRNKGNFPGRFSGRQFSNSRSEMNVSTLELGDSALYLCASSLIDTSGSYEQYFGPGTRLTVT.

This clone was detected only a few times. The rearrangement joins TRBV18 to TRBJ2-7, with 8 positions matching TRBD2. With V trimmed by 6 bases and J by 5 bases, 3 bases remained unmatched. The CDR3 is 12 residues long. Germline CDR1 and CDR2: KGHSH and LQKENI. CDR3 nucleotides: TGTGCCAGCTCCCACGGGGGGGACGAGCAGTACTTC. This codes for CASSHGGDEQYF.

This sequence joins TRBV5-4 and TRBJ2-4; 11 nucleotides agree with TRBD2. Germline assignment: CDR1 SGHNT and CDR2 YYREEE (reference sequence). This CDR3 spans 15 amino acids. V lost 4 bases, J lost 5 bases, and 5 bases stayed unmatched. CDR3 sequence (DNA): TGTGCCAGCAGCCTGTCGACTAGCGGGGAAAACATTCAGTACTTC. Protein sequence: CASSLSTSGENIQYF.